The T cell receptor beta chain under discussion was sequenced for a study of T cells after yellow fever vaccination (dated by TCRdb to between 2018 and 2020). Turning to the overall study: Libraries from fractions with low cell numbers were prepared with the SMART-Seq v4 Ultra Low Input RNA kit. To follow T-cell clones before and after primary and booster YFV17D yellow fever vaccination, bulk TCR alpha and beta repertoires were sequenced over time. The cohort comprised two healthy male donors, one aged 18 to 30 and one aged 30 to 40 years. Bulk PBMC replicates and cell subsets were isolated from blood drawn at multiple timepoints before and after both primary and secondary immunization. Summary of the overall study and its limitations: Computational filtering was needed because FACS-sorted repertoires could contain abundant contaminating clonotypes from the bulk population. A small fraction of clonotypes showed up in both the CD4 and CD8 compartments, probably as a result of convergent recombination. Compared with the primary T-cell response, the secondary T-cell response was faster but weaker, reaching its peak on day 5 rather than on day 15. Most clones expanded after primary vaccination were re-detected after the booster (almost 98% of CD4 and approximately 89% of CD8), suggesting broad memory maintenance. The study included only a couple of donors, which limits how far the findings can be generalized.

What the treatment or condition label conveys for this sample: live attenuated yellow fever vaccine strain. At every blood-draw timepoint, two biological replicates of bulk PBMCs were collected. A standard Ficoll-Paque protocol was used to isolate PBMCs from peripheral blood. RNA was extracted with TriZol from bulk PBMCs, CD4 and CD8 fractions, and dextramer-positive and dextramer-negative fractions. TCR cDNA was synthesized by 5'RACE template switching, through which a universal primer site and unique molecular identifiers were introduced. Priming of cDNA synthesis was performed from both the TCR alpha and TCR beta constant segments. Library amplification involved two PCR steps, and the second step added sample barcodes and sequencing adapters. Sequencing of the libraries was done on either Illumina HiSeq 2500 (2x100 bp) or NovaSeq (2x150 bp). The authors' analysis ran thus. MIGEC handled demultiplexing of reads and collapsing into UMI consensus sequences, while MiXCR performed V(D)J alignment. Clonotypes responding to the vaccine were identified with edgeR on replicate PBMC samples, with the criteria of FDR below 0.01 and a log2 fold change above 5 up to day 15. Each bulk clonotype was labeled CD4 or CD8 based on which sequenced repertoire, CD4 or CD8, contained the clonotype at higher abundance. Using fastp at Q25 and MiXCR, TCRdb reprocessed the public reads and kept productive beta chains. Entries that share a CDR3 protein sequence are merged under the most common genes and DNA. The V and J calls here are based on TCRdb, not the publication. The table for this sample lists under 550,000 distinct CDR3 sequences; about a fifth of them were counted only once. The ten largest clones represent 16% of the sample.

Trimming takes 5 bases from V and 2 bases from J, and the germline ends sit 9 bases apart. CDR1 and CDR2 (DFQATT, SNEGSKA) derive from the germline V gene (reference sequence). From the cysteine up to the phenylalanine, the CDR3 has a length of 12 residues. Only the CDR3 region is kept as DNA, spanning 36 bases read in frame from base 1. This clonotype has a handful of counts. The clone's antigen remains unknown. No base quality information exists; no much larger clone differs at one position. Here the sequenced sample was PBMCs, taken about 20 days after the first yellow fever vaccination. This receptor chain uses TRBV20-1 and TRBJ1-2; the D gene is not confidently resolved. This receptor was taken from a man aged 18 to 35 who received the YFV17D yellow fever vaccine. The DNA sequence is TGCAGTGCTCGCCTGGGGAACTATGGCTACACCTTC. Its translation reads: CSARLGNYGYTF.